Listed below are T cell receptor beta chains from one sample, sequenced in a study of blood T cells in healthy people across ages. TCRdb processed the 5' RACE reads anew with MiXCR; each CDR3 protein has one entry. The sample lists roughly 1,300,000 distinct CDR3 sequences; approximately 59% were seen once. The sequenced material came from blood. These TCRs come from a man between 18 and 29 years old in good health. Both conserved end residues are trimmed from each CDR3. Only part of the rows carry a size: once, few, many, or a class if the clone is expanded.

11	TRBV30	NA	AWNPTGRYEQY
12	TRBV5-1	few	ASSLDQGYNEQF
16	TRBV11-2	NA	ASTPLRGGRKFTDTQY
13	TRBV6-2/TRBV6-3	once	ASTAQGTSNQPQH
14	TRBV5-1	few	ASSLAVDVPYNEQF
14	TRBV6-6	NA	ASRQGQGAGTGELF
15	TRBV25-1	few	ASSETLMGGQRETQY
14	TRBV27	NA	ASSSINRGKTDTQY
13	TRBV7-2	NA	ASSHQGTGDQPQH
11	TRBV5-1	NA	ASIGLSPDTQY
17	TRBV5-5	NA	ASSPRGGFRDSGSYEQY
10	TRBV13	NA	ASSLRALETF